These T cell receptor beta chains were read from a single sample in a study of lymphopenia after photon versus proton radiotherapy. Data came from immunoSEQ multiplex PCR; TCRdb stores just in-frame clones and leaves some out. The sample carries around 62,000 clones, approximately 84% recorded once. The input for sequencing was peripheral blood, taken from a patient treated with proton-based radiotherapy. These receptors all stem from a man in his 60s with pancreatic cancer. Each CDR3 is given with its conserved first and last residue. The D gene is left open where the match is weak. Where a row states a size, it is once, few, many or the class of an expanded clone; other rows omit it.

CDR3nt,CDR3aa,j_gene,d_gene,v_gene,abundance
TGTGCCAGCAGCACCAGCCGGAGGACCGCTTACACCTACGAGCAGTACTTC,CASSTSRRTAYTYEQYF,TRBJ2-7,.,TRBV7-8,.
TGTGCCAGCTCACTGTTCCAGTCCAGGGACTATAGCAATCAGCCCCAGCATTTT,CASSLFQSRDYSNQPQHF,TRBJ1-5,.,TRBV18,.
TGCAGCGCCACTCTTAGCACAGATACGCAGTATTTT,CSATLSTDTQYF,TRBJ2-3,.,TRBV29-1,.
TGTGCCAGCAGCGTAGACGAGGGGGCTGGTGAAAAACTGTTTTTT,CASSVDEGAGEKLFF,TRBJ1-4,TRBD1,TRBV9,.
TGTGCCAGCAGCCAAGGGGTTGGGAATGAAAAACTGTTTTTT,CASSQGVGNEKLFF,TRBJ1-4,.,TRBV7-9,.
TGTGCCAGCAGCCCCTGGGAAGCCCGGAGTCCCTACAATGAGCAGTTCTTC,CASSPWEARSPYNEQFF,TRBJ2-1,.,TRBV7-9,.
TGTGCCAGCAGCTGGGGGCGGAACACCGGGGAGCTGTTTTTT,CASSWGRNTGELFF,TRBJ2-2,.,TRBV7-2,.
TGTGCCAGCAGCTTGGTAGGTGGGGACTACGAGCAGTACTTC,CASSLVGGDYEQYF,TRBJ2-7,.,TRBV5-6,few
TGCGCCAGCAGCTCCGAAGGCAGCGTGAACACTGAAGCTTTCTTT,CASSSEGSVNTEAFF,TRBJ1-1,.,TRBV5-1,once
TGTGCCATCAGCCTTGTCGGTAGCGGGAACGAGCAGTACTTC,CAISLVGSGNEQYF,TRBJ2-7,TRBD2,TRBV10-3,.
TGTGCCAGTAGTATAGTATCGATGGGGGCCAAAAACATTCAGTACTTC,CASSIVSMGAKNIQYF,TRBJ2-4,.,TRBV19,.
TGCGCCAGCAGCACGGGACTAGCGGGGAATGAGCAGTTCTTC,CASSTGLAGNEQFF,TRBJ2-1,TRBD2,TRBV5-1,.
TGTGCCAGCAGGGAGGACAATGAGCAGTTCTTC,CASREDNEQFF,TRBJ2-1,.,TRBV6-6,.
TGTGCCAGCAGGTTAGCGGGAGCTAGCAATCAGCCCCAGCATTTT,CASRLAGASNQPQHF,TRBJ1-5,.,TRBV7-2,.
TGTGCCAGCAGTGATGTGACTAGCAGGAATGAGCAGTTCTTC,CASSDVTSRNEQFF,TRBJ2-1,TRBD2,TRBV2,.
TGTGCCAGCAGCTTGGGGCCCGGGACTAGTTCCTATGAGCAGTTCTTC,CASSLGPGTSSYEQFF,TRBJ2-1,TRBD2,TRBV5-4,.
TGCGCCAGCAGCCCCCTTTCCGGCTACGAGCAGTACTTC,CASSPLSGYEQYF,TRBJ2-7,.,TRBV4-1,.
TGTGCCAGCAGCGTAGGTCAAAAGGGTGGTCATCTCGGGCGGGGTGAGCAGTTCTTC,CASSVGQKGGHLGRGEQFF,TRBJ2-1,.,TRBV9,once
TGTGCCAGCAGTTTCACCCGATTATCCTACAATGAGCAGTTCTTC,CASSFTRLSYNEQFF,TRBJ2-1,.,TRBV27,.
TGTGCCAGCACTTCACCCGGCTATGAGCAGTTCTTC,CASTSPGYEQFF,TRBJ2-1,.,TRBV6-5,.
TGTGCCAGCAGCAGGCCGGGACAGGGGATCTACGAGCAGTACTTC,CASSRPGQGIYEQYF,TRBJ2-7,TRBD1,TRBV14,few
TGTGCCAGCAGGGGACTAGCGGGAACCTACAATGAGCAGTTCTTC,CASRGLAGTYNEQFF,TRBJ2-1,TRBD2,TRBV7-9,.
TGTGCCACCAGCAGAGATCGTGATACTTATAGCAATCAGCCCCAGCATTTT,CATSRDRDTYSNQPQHF,TRBJ1-5,.,TRBV15,few
TGCGCCAGCAGCTTGGTTGCGGGAGAATGGAACGAGCAGTACTTC,CASSLVAGEWNEQYF,TRBJ2-7,TRBD2,TRBV5-1,.
TGTGCCAGCAGTCAACAGTGGAACACTGAAGCTTTCTTT,CASSQQWNTEAFF,TRBJ1-1,.,TRBV7-3,.
TGTGCCAGTAGCACGATTGGAGCTAGCGGGACCCTCAATGAGCAGTTCTTC,CASSTIGASGTLNEQFF,TRBJ2-1,TRBD2,TRBV19,.
TGTGCCAGCAGGCAGACGGGGGGGGAGTGGACCCAGTACTTC,CASRQTGGEWTQYF,TRBJ2-5,TRBD2,TRBV28,.
TGTGCCAGTAAACTCGACAGGAGGGGAAGTCAGCCCCAGCATTTT,CASKLDRRGSQPQHF,TRBJ1-5,.,TRBV19,once
TGTGCCAGCAGCCCAGACAGGGGGTTATACGAGCAGTACTTC,CASSPDRGLYEQYF,TRBJ2-7,TRBD1,TRBV28,.
TGTGCCAGCAGCTTTGCGTGGACTAGCGGTTACAATGAGCAGTTCTTC,CASSFAWTSGYNEQFF,TRBJ2-1,TRBD2,TRBV5-8,.
TGCGCCAGCAGCCAAAATCCCGTCTCCTACAATGAGCAGTTCTTC,CASSQNPVSYNEQFF,TRBJ2-1,.,TRBV4-3,.
TGTGCCTCCGGGCAGTCGCCCTACGAGCAGTACTTC,CASGQSPYEQYF,TRBJ2-7,.,TRBV27,.
TGTGCCAGCAGTTACGACAGTAACTATGGCTACACCTTC,CASSYDSNYGYTF,TRBJ1-2,.,TRBV6-5,.
TGCGCCAGCAGCCTGGAGCCTAGCGGGAGTCCTTTAGGCGAGCAGTACTTC,CASSLEPSGSPLGEQYF,TRBJ2-7,TRBD2,TRBV5-1,.
TGTGCCAGCAGCGGGGGACTCCGGGATAATGAAAAACTGTTTTTT,CASSGGLRDNEKLFF,TRBJ1-4,.,TRBV5-4,.
TGTGCCTGGAAACAAGGACAGGGCACTGAAGCTTTCTTT,CAWKQGQGTEAFF,TRBJ1-1,TRBD1,TRBV30,.
TGTGCCAGCAGTGAGCCCTTTATCGATGAGCAGTTCTTC,CASSEPFIDEQFF,TRBJ2-1,.,TRBV2,.
TGTGCCAGCAGTGAAGGTTTAGGGTGGCGGAATGAGCAGTTCTTC,CASSEGLGWRNEQFF,TRBJ2-1,.,TRBV6-1,.
TGTGCCAGCAGCTTCCACGTTTCAGGGGATACTGAAGCTTTCTTT,CASSFHVSGDTEAFF,TRBJ1-1,.,TRBV13,.
TGTGCCAGCAACTTGGGCGGAGACACTGAAGCTTTCTTT,CASNLGGDTEAFF,TRBJ1-1,.,TRBV11-3,.
TGCGCCAGCAGCTCCCCTCAAAGAACTGAAGCTTTCTTT,CASSSPQRTEAFF,TRBJ1-1,.,TRBV5-1,.
TGTGCCAGTAGTGGGACAGGCTACACTGAAGCTTTCTTT,CASSGTGYTEAFF,TRBJ1-1,TRBD1,TRBV19,few
TGTGCCAGTAGTTTGATGACAGGAATGGGGACCCAGTACTTC,CASSLMTGMGTQYF,TRBJ2-5,.,TRBV19,once
TGTGCCAGCAGCTTGAGGGGCTTGGGGGACCGAACCTACGAGCAGTACTTC,CASSLRGLGDRTYEQYF,TRBJ2-7,.,TRBV11-2,.
TGTGCCAGCAGTTCCCCCCTCGGCGGGGGAGGGTTAATCTACGAGCAGTACTTC,CASSSPLGGGGLIYEQYF,TRBJ2-7,TRBD2,TRBV28,few